The subject of this entry is one T cell receptor beta chain. As yet, its antigen is unknown. Through a sample-barcoded 5' primer and a J-beta primer mix, a second PCR was run for roughly 6 to 11 cycles. Template switching added a 12-random-nucleotide identifier to every cDNA molecule. One entry per CDR3 protein, called by TCRdb with MiXCR from the 5' RACE reads. Among around 1.7 million distinct CDR3 sequences, roughly 27% were seen once, and the ten largest hold 7% to 9%. This sample was taken from a study of blood T cells in healthy people across ages. Study-level information: Capture via template switching afforded approximately one barcoded beta molecule per two T cells.

Study results and limitations: Relative to aged donors, long-lived donors carried more naive CD4+ cells and displayed higher diversity.

Germline V CDR1 and CDR2: SGDLS, YYNGEE. V dropped 0 bases and J dropped 5; count of bases not matched to a gene: 13. The CDR3 extends over 17 amino acids. The chain employs TRBV9 and TRBJ2-5, with 7 positions matching TRBD2. Sequencing used blood. The sequence derives from a woman in her thirties in good health. CDR3 sequence (DNA): TGTGCCAGCAGCGTAGAACCCACAGCCTCCGGGAGGGAGACCCAGTACTTC. Protein: CASSVEPTASGRETQYF.